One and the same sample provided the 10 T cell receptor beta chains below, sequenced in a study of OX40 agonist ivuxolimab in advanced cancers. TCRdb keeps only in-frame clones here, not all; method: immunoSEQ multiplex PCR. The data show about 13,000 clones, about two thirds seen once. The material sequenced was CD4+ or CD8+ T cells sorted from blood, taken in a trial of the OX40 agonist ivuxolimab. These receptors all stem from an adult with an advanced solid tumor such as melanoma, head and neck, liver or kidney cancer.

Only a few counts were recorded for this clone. The CDR3 nucleotides read TGTGCCAGCAGTTCGGGACTAGCGGGAGAGCAGTTCTTC. As protein: CASSSGLAGEQFF. The chain has TRBV27 and TRBJ2-1, with 13 bases that match TRBD2. The CDR3 runs 13 residues. V lost 4 bases, J lost 10 bases, and 1 base stayed unmatched. Germline loops: CDR1 MNHEY, CDR2 SMNVEV (reference sequence).

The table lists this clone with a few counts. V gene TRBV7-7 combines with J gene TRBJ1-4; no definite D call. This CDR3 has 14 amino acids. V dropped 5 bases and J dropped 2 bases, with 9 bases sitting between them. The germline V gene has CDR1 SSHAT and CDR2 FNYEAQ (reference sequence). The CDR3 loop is CASSPGETNEKLFF. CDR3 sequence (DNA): TGTGCCAGCAGCCCCGGTGAGACTAATGAAAAACTGTTTTTT.

The CDR3 nucleotides read TGTGCCAGCGCTCTAGCGTTATACTACGAGCAGTACTTC. It yields the protein CASALALYYEQYF. The chain carries TRBV2 and TRBJ2-7, with D possibly being TRBD2 (6 bases). Between the trimmed V and J ends, which lost 8 bases and 3 bases, there was a span of 14 bases. Germline assignment: CDR1 SNHLY and CDR2 FYNNEI. This CDR3 spans 13 amino acids.

The DNA for the CDR3 is TGTGCCAGCAGCCAAGATTTTGGCAGGGGATATGAGCAGTTCTTC. It codes for CASSQDFGRGYEQFF. The genes are TRBV14 and TRBJ2-1; tentatively, D is TRBD1 (6 bases). The V and J ends lost 0 bases and 8 bases respectively, with 14 bases between them. In germline, CDR1 is SGHDN, CDR2 FVKESK. The CDR3 has 15 amino acids.

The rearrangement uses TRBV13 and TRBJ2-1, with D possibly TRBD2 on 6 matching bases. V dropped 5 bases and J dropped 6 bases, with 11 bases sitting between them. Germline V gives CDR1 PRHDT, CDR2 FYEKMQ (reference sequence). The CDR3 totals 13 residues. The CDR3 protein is CASSVATSNEQFF. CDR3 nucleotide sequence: TGTGCCAGCAGCGTAGCGACTAGCAATGAGCAGTTCTTC. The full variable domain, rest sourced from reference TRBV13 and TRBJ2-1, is AAGVIQSPRHLIKEKRETATLKCYPIPRHDTVYWYQQGPGQDPQFLISFYEKMQSDKGSIPDRFSAQQFSDYHSELNMSSLELGDSALYFCASSVATSNEQFFGPGTRLTVL.

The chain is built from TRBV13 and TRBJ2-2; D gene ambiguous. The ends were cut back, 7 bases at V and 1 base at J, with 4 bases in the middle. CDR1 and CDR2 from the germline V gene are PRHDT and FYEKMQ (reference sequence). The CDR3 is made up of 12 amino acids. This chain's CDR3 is CASTKNTGELFF. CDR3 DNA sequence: TGTGCCAGCACGAAGAACACCGGGGAGCTGTTTTTT.

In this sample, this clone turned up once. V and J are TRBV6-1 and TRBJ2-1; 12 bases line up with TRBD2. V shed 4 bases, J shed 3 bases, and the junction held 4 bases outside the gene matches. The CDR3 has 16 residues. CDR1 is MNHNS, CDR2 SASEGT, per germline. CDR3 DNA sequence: TGTGCCAGCAGTGCGCCGGGACTAGCGGGCTACAATGAGCAGTTCTTC. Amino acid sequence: CASSAPGLAGYNEQFF.

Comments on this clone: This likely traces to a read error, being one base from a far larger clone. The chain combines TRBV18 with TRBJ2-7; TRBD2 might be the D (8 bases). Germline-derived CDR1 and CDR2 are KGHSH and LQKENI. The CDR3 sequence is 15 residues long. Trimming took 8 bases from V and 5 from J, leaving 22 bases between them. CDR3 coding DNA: TGTGCCAGCAGCGGGGGTCAAGGGGGCAGGGACGAGCAGTACTTC. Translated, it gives CASSGGQGGRDEQYF.

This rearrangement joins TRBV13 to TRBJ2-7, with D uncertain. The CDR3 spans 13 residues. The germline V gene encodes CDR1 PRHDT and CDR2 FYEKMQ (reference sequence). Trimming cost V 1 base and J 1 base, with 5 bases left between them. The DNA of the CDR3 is TGTGCCAGCAGCTTAGAAGGGTCCTACGAGCAGTACTTC. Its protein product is CASSLEGSYEQYF.

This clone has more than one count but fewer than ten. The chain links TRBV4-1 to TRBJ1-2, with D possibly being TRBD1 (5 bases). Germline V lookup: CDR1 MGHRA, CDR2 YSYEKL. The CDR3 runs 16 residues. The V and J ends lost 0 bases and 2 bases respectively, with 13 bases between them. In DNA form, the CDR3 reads TGCGCCAGCAGCCAAGATCGTGCGAAGGGGAACTATGGCTACACCTTC. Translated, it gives CASSQDRAKGNYGYTF.